What follows are 25 T cell receptor beta chains derived from one specimen sequenced in a study of T cell responses to AZD1222 COVID-19 vaccine. Clones were sequenced by immunoSEQ multiplex PCR, and TCRdb holds only the in-frame ones, with some missing. This table holds 150,000 to 200,000 clones, around nine tenths found once. The sequencing used peripheral blood, collected 28 days after the second AZD1222 dose. The receptors were sampled from an adult who received the AZD1222 COVID-19 vaccine.

The CDR3 spells CASNRVVQETQYF. DNA for the CDR3: TGTGCCAGCAACAGGGTGGTCCAAGAGACCCAGTACTTC. The V call is TRBV11-2, the J call TRBJ2-5; TRBD1 might be the D (6 bases). Germline CDR1 is SGHAT and CDR2 is FQNNGV. Trimming removed 7 bases from V and 1 base from J, with 10 bases in between. The CDR3 runs 13 residues.

V gene TRBV7-2 combines with J gene TRBJ1-6; D unresolved. This CDR3 is built from 14 residues. The germline V gene encodes CDR1 SGHTA and CDR2 FQGNSA. Deletions cut 1 base from V and 10 bases from J, with 11 bases between. The CDR3: CASSLVPDGSPLHF. The CDR3 DNA reads TGTGCCAGCAGCTTAGTTCCCGATGGCTCACCCCTCCACTTT.

V gene TRBV2 combines with J gene TRBJ2-7; D remains unclear. The CDR3 runs 12 residues. V was trimmed by 7 bases and J by 9 bases, leaving 16 bases between them. Germline V gene lookup returns CDR1 SNHLY and CDR2 FYNNEI. The CDR3 nucleotides read TGTGCCAGCAATGATGCCCGGGTCGGGCAGTACTTC. Translating gives CASNDARVGQYF. Variable domain in full (rest from reference TRBV2 and TRBJ2-7): EPEVTQTPSHQVTQMGQEVILRCVPISNHLYFYWYRQILGQKVEFLVSFYNNEISEKSEIFDDQFSVERPDGSNFTLKIRSTKLEDSAMYFCASNDARVGQYFGPGTRLTVT.

The J gene is TRBJ1-2, the V gene TRBV5-1; D is uncertain. CDR1 SGHRS and CDR2 YFSETQ come from the germline V gene. V lost 4 bases and J 6 bases, leaving 13 bases between the germline ends. The CDR3 is 13 residues long. The CDR3 sequence is CASSPRPSDGYTF. The CDR3 coding sequence is TGCGCCAGCAGCCCTCGACCAAGCGATGGCTACACCTTC.

The chain employs TRBV18 and TRBJ2-7, with TRBD1 as a possible D gene (6 bases). The CDR3 loop spans 12 amino acids. The germline CDR1 and CDR2 sequences are KGHSH and LQKENI. With 4 bases removed from V and 3 bases from J, the gap between germline ends came to 7 bases. The CDR3 here is CASSRTDYEQYF. The CDR3 nucleotides are TGTGCCAGCTCACGGACAGACTACGAGCAGTACTTC.

This chain joins TRBV10-3 and TRBJ2-5, with D tentatively TRBD2 (6 bases). Trimming removed 0 bases from V and 5 bases from J, with 13 bases in between. From germline, CDR1 is ENHRY and CDR2 SYGVKD. This CDR3 contains 15 residues. Here the CDR3 reads CAISESGGRRETQYF. DNA of the CDR3: TGTGCCATCAGTGAGTCGGGGGGAAGGCGGGAGACCCAGTACTTC.

The V and J genes are TRBV30 and TRBJ1-6; perhaps TRBD1 as D (5 bases). V lost 2 bases and J lost 10, with 9 bases in between. Germline loops: CDR1 GTSNPN, CDR2 SVGIG (reference sequence). This CDR3 region has 12 residues. The CDR3 DNA follows: TGTGCCTGGAGTCCGGGGGAGTCACCCCTCCACTTT. This gives the protein CAWSPGESPLHF.

CDR3: CASSQTGPSYEQYF. DNA for the CDR3: TGTGCCAGCAGCCAGACAGGGCCCTCCTACGAGCAGTACTTC. V usage is TRBV7-9 and J usage is TRBJ2-7; 7 bases are a match to TRBD1. This CDR3 has 14 amino acids. The J segment lost 0 bases and the V segment lost 5 bases, leaving 4 bases of the junction unmatched. Germline assignment: CDR1 SEHNR and CDR2 FQNEAQ (reference sequence).

V is TRBV5-1 and J is TRBJ2-1; 7 nucleotides align to TRBD2. V trimming: 2 bases; J trimming: 7 bases; junction bases outside the gene matches: 6. Looked up from germline, CDR1 is SGHRS and CDR2 is YFSETQ. The CDR3 runs 14 residues. The CDR3, as DNA: TGCGCCAGCAGCTTAACTAGCGTTGGGAATGAGCAGTTCTTC. Its protein is CASSLTSVGNEQFF.

The rearrangement links TRBV5-6 to TRBJ2-5; the D is unclear. Trimming removed 3 bases at V and 2 bases at J, with 8 bases between. The CDR3 has 13 amino acids. CDR1 is SGHDT and CDR2 is YYEEEE in the germline V gene. The CDR3 bases are TGTGCCAGCAGCTGGACGGGTCAAGAGACCCAGTACTTC. This translates into CASSWTGQETQYF.

The gene calls are TRBV5-6 and TRBJ2-3; TRBD2 might be the D (6 bases). This CDR3 contains 14 residues. Germline V CDR1 and CDR2: SGHDT, YYEEEE. Trimming stripped 3 bases from V and 0 bases from J, with 8 bases between. CDR3 sequence: CASSSSGSTDTQYF. The DNA of the CDR3 is TGTGCCAGCAGCTCCAGCGGGAGCACAGATACGCAGTATTTT.

This clone was recorded only once. This sequence joins TRBV29-1 and TRBJ1-4; a weak D match, TRBD1 (6 bases). The germline CDR1 and CDR2 sequences are SQVTM and ANQGSEA. The V and J ends lost 6 bases and 3 bases respectively, with 8 bases between them. The CDR3 extends over 12 amino acids. The CDR3 spells CSVQGSNEKLFF. The CDR3 bases are TGCAGCGTACAGGGATCTAATGAAAAACTGTTTTTT.

CDR3 nucleotide sequence: TGTGCCAGCAGCCATGACAGTAACACCATATATTTT. This gives the protein CASSHDSNTIYF. V gene TRBV7-9 combines with J gene TRBJ1-3; possibly TRBD1 for D (5 bases). Germline CDR1 SEHNR, CDR2 FQNEAQ (reference sequence). With 5 bases removed from V and 7 bases from J, the gap between germline ends came to 9 bases. The CDR3 is made up of 12 amino acids.

This rearrangement joins TRBV28 to TRBJ1-5, with D perhaps TRBD1 (5 bases). The ends were cut back, 7 bases at V and 5 bases at J, with 21 bases in the middle. From germline, CDR1 is MDHEN and CDR2 SYDVKM. The CDR3 covers 16 residues. The DNA of the CDR3 is TGTGCCAGCACGCGAGGGGCAGGGAAGGCCTATCAGCCCCAGCATTTT. The encoded protein is CASTRGAGKAYQPQHF.

CDR3 nucleotides: TGTGCCAGTAGTACTTCAAGGGGAACGGGTGGCTACACCTTC. Its protein product is CASSTSRGTGGYTF. This sequence joins TRBV19 and TRBJ1-2, with D possibly matching TRBD1 (5 bases). V lost 4 bases, J lost 7 bases, and 16 bases lay in between. The CDR3 runs 14 residues. In germline, CDR1 is LNHDA, CDR2 SQIVND (reference sequence).

The V and J genes are TRBV11-3 and TRBJ2-3; D unresolved. V was trimmed by 5 bases and J by 4 bases, leaving 13 bases between them. There are 14 residues in the CDR3. Germline CDR1 is SGHNT and CDR2 is YENEEA. CDR3 DNA: TGTGCCAGCAGCCCGGGTCATTCATCAGATACGCAGTATTTT. It encodes CASSPGHSSDTQYF. Complete variable domain (other parts from reference TRBV11-3 and TRBJ2-3): EAGVVQSPRYKIIEKKQPVAFWCNPISGHNTLYWYLQNLGQGPELLIRYENEEAVDDSQLPKDRFSAERLKGVDSTLKIQPAELGDSAVYLCASSPGHSSDTQYFGPGTRLTVL.

This chain uses TRBV5-6 with TRBJ1-1; D gene ambiguous. The CDR3 consists of 13 residues. V gave up 5 bases and J gave up 6 bases, with 14 bases separating them. The V gene's germline CDR1 is SGHDT and CDR2 YYEEEE. CDR3 in amino acids: CASSSPAGAEAFF. CDR3 sequence (DNA): TGTGCCAGCAGTTCCCCGGCCGGGGCTGAAGCTTTCTTT.

The J gene is TRBJ1-1, the V gene TRBV20-1; no clear D gene. Germline assignment: CDR1 DFQATT and CDR2 SNEGSKA (reference sequence). V lost 4 bases and J lost 3, with 6 bases in between. There are 11 residues in the CDR3. The CDR3 region is CSATWDTEAFF. The CDR3 bases are TGCAGTGCTACGTGGGACACTGAAGCTTTCTTT.

This clone was seen a single time. V usage is TRBV28 and J usage is TRBJ1-2; 9 nucleotides agree with TRBD1. The CDR3 loop spans 16 amino acids. The germline V gene encodes CDR1 MDHEN and CDR2 SYDVKM. V was pared by 5 bases and J by 3 bases, with 10 bases of the junction left unmatched. In DNA form, the CDR3 reads TGTGCCAGCAGTCCTGACAGGGGGAAGGTCGACTATGGCTACACCTTC. Translating gives CASSPDRGKVDYGYTF.

The rearrangement joins TRBV9 to TRBJ1-1; no definite D call. CDR3 length: 14 amino acids. Trimming took 0 bases from V and 6 from J, leaving 12 bases between them. The germline CDR1 and CDR2 sequences are SGDLS and YYNGEE. The CDR3 loop reads CASSVDGPSAEAFF. Written as DNA, the CDR3 is TGTGCCAGCAGCGTAGATGGTCCTAGCGCTGAAGCTTTCTTT.

The chain has TRBV27 and TRBJ1-1, with D uncertain. Germline-derived CDR1 and CDR2 are MNHEY and SMNVEV (reference sequence). The ends were cut back, 2 bases at V and 2 bases at J, with 6 bases in the middle. This CDR3 has 13 residues. The CDR3 loop is CASSLMLNTEAFF. Here the CDR3 DNA reads TGTGCCAGCAGTTTAATGTTAAACACTGAAGCTTTCTTT.

The J gene is TRBJ2-7, the V gene TRBV2, with TRBD2 matching over 8 bases. V shed 6 bases and J 6 bases; nucleotides not matched to a gene: 13. From germline, CDR1 is SNHLY and CDR2 FYNNEI. This CDR3 region has 15 residues. This CDR3 reads CASSSRGGRGGEQYF. CDR3 bases: TGTGCCAGCAGCTCCCGGGGGGGGCGCGGAGGCGAGCAGTACTTC.

This clone was seen a handful of times. The chain links TRBV19 to TRBJ1-4; D is unclear. Germline V gene data show CDR1 as LNHDA and CDR2 as SQIVND (reference sequence). The CDR3 consists of 15 residues. The V and J ends lost 5 bases and 0 bases respectively, with 10 bases between them. The CDR3 nucleotides are TGTGCCAGTAGTTCGGACCCCACAACTAATGAAAAACTGTTTTTT. Translating gives CASSSDPTTNEKLFF. Full variable domain (missing parts from reference TRBV19 and TRBJ1-4): DGGITQSPKYLFRKEGQNVTLSCEQNLNHDAMYWYRQDPGQGLRLIYYSQIVNDFQKGDIAEGYSVSREKKESFPLTVTSAQKNPTAFYLCASSSDPTTNEKLFFGSGTQLSVL.

The chain couples TRBV7-2 to TRBJ1-3; 7 bases match TRBD1. CDR3 length equals 15 residues. V lost 5 bases, J lost 7 bases, and 11 bases stayed unmatched. Germline CDR1 is SGHTA and CDR2 is FQGNSA. Written as DNA, the CDR3 is TGTGCCAGCAGCGTGCGGGACAGTCACCCCAACACCATATATTTT. It encodes CASSVRDSHPNTIYF.

The chain is built from TRBV13 and TRBJ2-3; a possible D gene is TRBD1 (7 bases). Germline V gene lookup returns CDR1 PRHDT and CDR2 FYEKMQ (reference sequence). The CDR3 has 15 residues. Between the trimmed V and J ends, which lost 4 bases and 4 bases, there was a span of 15 bases. The CDR3 loop reads CASSSQGGPADTQYF. The CDR3 DNA reads TGTGCCAGCAGCTCCCAGGGGGGCCCTGCAGATACGCAGTATTTT.